A selection of T cell receptor beta chains follows, all from one sample in a study of blood T cells in healthy people across ages. TCRdb re-analysed the 5' RACE reads in MiXCR, keeping a single row per CDR3 protein. The sample consists of hundreds of thousands of distinct CDR3 sequences, 25% to 35% of them appearing once. Specimen: blood. Every receptor here comes from a woman aged 80 or over in good health. Each CDR3 is given with its conserved first and last residue. The D gene is left open where the match is weak. For some rows the clone size is stated as once, few or many, or as a class when expanded; others skip it.

v_gene	abundance	j_gene	d_gene	CDR3nt	CDR3aa
TRBV5-1	few	TRBJ2-3	TRBD2	TGCGCCAGCAGCTTGGCCGCTAGCGGGGGACAAGATACGCAGTATTTT	CASSLAASGGQDTQYF
TRBV5-1	many	TRBJ2-3	-	TGCGCCAGCAGCTTTGGGCCCCGTACAGATACGCAGTATTTT	CASSFGPRTDTQYF
TRBV4-1	-	TRBJ2-1	-	TGCGCCAGCAGCCAAGATAAAACTAGGATTGTCGGTGAGCAGTTCTTC	CASSQDKTRIVGEQFF
TRBV25-1	-	TRBJ2-1	TRBD1	TGTGCCAGCGCAGGGGGCGGGCGGAATGAGCAGTTCTTC	CASAGGGRNEQFF
TRBV5-5	few	TRBJ1-1	-	TGTGCCAGCAGACGAACCGGGACGGTGAACACTGAAGCTTTCTTT	CASRRTGTVNTEAFF
TRBV18	few	TRBJ2-2	-	TGTGCCAGCTCACCACCGGTTTGGCAGGGCTCCGCGAACACCGGGGAGCTGTTTTTT	CASSPPVWQGSANTGELFF
TRBV7-2	-	TRBJ2-2	TRBD1	TGTGCCAGCAGGGGACCGGGACAGGGGGGCACCGGGGAGCTGTTTTTT	CASRGPGQGGTGELFF
TRBV4-1	-	TRBJ2-7	TRBD2	TGCGCCAGAAGCCAAGACGGGGCTAGCGGGGTTTACGAGCAGTACTTC	CARSQDGASGVYEQYF
TRBV7-2	many	TRBJ2-3	-	TGTGCCAGCAGCTTTCTAAGGACCGGCCGAACTAGCACAGATACGCAGTATTTT	CASSFLRTGRTSTDTQYF
TRBV27	many	TRBJ1-2	-	TGTGCCAGCAGTTCCCAGAGGGGAGGGGGCTATGGCTACACCTTC	CASSSQRGGGYGYTF
TRBV25-1	few	TRBJ1-1	-	TGTGCCAGCAGTGATTCTGGCAGGACTGAAGCTTTCTTT	CASSDSGRTEAFF
TRBV27	many	TRBJ2-6	-	TGTGCCAGCAGTTTACTAGGGGGGGCAGGAGGGGCCAACGTCCTGACTTTC	CASSLLGGAGGANVLTF
TRBV5-1	many	TRBJ1-1	TRBD1	TGCGCCAGCAGCGCCGACAGGGAACTCGGCACTGAAGCTTTCTTT	CASSADRELGTEAFF
TRBV24-1	many	TRBJ2-3	-	TGTGCCACCAGTGCCAGGGGTGGAACAGATACGCAGTATTTT	CATSARGGTDTQYF
TRBV6-2/TRBV6-3	few	TRBJ1-1	-	TGTGCCAGCAGTAACTCCGGGACGGCGAACACTGAAGCTTTCTTT	CASSNSGTANTEAFF
TRBV12-3/TRBV12-4	-	TRBJ2-1	TRBD2	TGTGCCAGCAGGGGCGCGACTAGCGGGGGTTACAACGAGCAGTTCTTC	CASRGATSGGYNEQFF
TRBV20-1	-	TRBJ2-5	TRBD1	TGCAGTGCTTCGACCGGGACAGGGGTTCACGAGACCCAGTACTTC	CSASTGTGVHETQYF
TRBV28	-	TRBJ1-6	-	TGTGCCAGCACCACCGTCGGGGGGAATTCACCCCTCCACTTT	CASTTVGGNSPLHF
TRBV18	many	TRBJ1-2	-	TGTGCCAGCTCACCACTCGGTAGCGGCTATGGCTACACCTTC	CASSPLGSGYGYTF
TRBV11-1	-	TRBJ2-1	-	TGTGCCGGCAGCTCAGGAGGCCATGAGCAGTTCTTC	CAGSSGGHEQFF
TRBV20-1	many	TRBJ2-3	TRBD2	TGCAGTGCCGAGGGGGAGCGGGGGGACACAGATACGCAGTATTTT	CSAEGERGDTDTQYF
TRBV25-1	many	TRBJ2-5	-	TGTGCCAGCAGTGACCGCTTGAGCCCCGCGACGGAGACCCAGTACTTC	CASSDRLSPATETQYF
TRBV7-2	many	TRBJ2-1	TRBD1	TGTGCCAGCAGCTTAAAACAGGGGGCATTTATAGACAGTGAGCAGTTCTTC	CASSLKQGAFIDSEQFF
TRBV7-6	many	TRBJ1-4	-	TGTGCCAGCAGCCAGCTCCGACAGAATGAAAAACTGTTTTTT	CASSQLRQNEKLFF
TRBV6-5	many	TRBJ2-1	TRBD2	TGTGCCAGCAGTTCCGTTACTAGCGGGGCCAACAATGAGCAGTTCTTC	CASSSVTSGANNEQFF
TRBV20-1	many	TRBJ2-3	-	TGCAGTGCTCAGACGGGGGGCCCTTACACAGATACGCAGTATTTT	CSAQTGGPYTDTQYF
TRBV20-1	many	TRBJ2-7	TRBD2	TGCAGTGCTAGAGTAAGGCCTAGCGGGGCCCTATTCTACGAGCAGTACTTC	CSARVRPSGALFYEQYF
TRBV5-6	many	TRBJ2-5	-	TGTGCCAGCAGCATTGGACTCCAAGAGACCCAGTACTTC	CASSIGLQETQYF